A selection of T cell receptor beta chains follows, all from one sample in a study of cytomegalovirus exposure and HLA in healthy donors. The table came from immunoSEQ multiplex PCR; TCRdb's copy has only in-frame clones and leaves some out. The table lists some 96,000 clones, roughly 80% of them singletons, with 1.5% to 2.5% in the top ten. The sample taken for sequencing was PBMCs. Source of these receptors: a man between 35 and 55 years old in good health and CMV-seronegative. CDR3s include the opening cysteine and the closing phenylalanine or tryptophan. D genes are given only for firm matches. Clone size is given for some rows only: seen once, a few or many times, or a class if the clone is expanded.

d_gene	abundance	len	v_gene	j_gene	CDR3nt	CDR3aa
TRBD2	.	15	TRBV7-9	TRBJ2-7	TGTTCCAGCAGGTCCGGGACTAGAACCCCTTACGAGCAGTACTTC	CSSRSGTRTPYEQYF
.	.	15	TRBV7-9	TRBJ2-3	TGTTCCAGCAGCTTAATCATTCGAGTTTCAGATACGCAGTATTTT	CSSSLIIRVSDTQYF
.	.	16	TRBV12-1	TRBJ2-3	TGTGCCAGCAGCACCAGACAGGGGGGAGTCACAGATACGCAGTATTTT	CASSTRQGGVTDTQYF
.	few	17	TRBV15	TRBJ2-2	TGTGCCACCAGCAGAGGGGGGGCCAGGGGGAGAGCCGGGGAGCTGTTTTTT	CATSRGGARGRAGELFF
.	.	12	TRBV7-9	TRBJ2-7	TGTTCCAGCAGCGCCTCGCGGTACGAGCAGTACTTC	CSSSASRYEQYF
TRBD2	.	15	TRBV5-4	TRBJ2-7	TGTGCCAGCAGCCTCAGCGGGGGGCACTCCTACGAGCAGTACTTC	CASSLSGGHSYEQYF
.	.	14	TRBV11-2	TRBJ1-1	TGTGCCAGCAGCTTTTTCTCGGGGGGGACTGAAGCTTTCTTT	CASSFFSGGTEAFF
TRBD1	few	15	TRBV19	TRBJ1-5	TGTGCCAGTAGCCCGGAACAGGGGCGCAATCAGCCCCAGCATTTT	CASSPEQGRNQPQHF
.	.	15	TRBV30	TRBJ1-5	TGTGCCTGGAGTGGGAGTCTTGTAAGCAATCAGCCCCAGCATTTT	CAWSGSLVSNQPQHF
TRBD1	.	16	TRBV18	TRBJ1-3	TGTGCCAGCTCACCGGCTACAGGGGCGGCTGGAAACACCATATATTTT	CASSPATGAAGNTIYF
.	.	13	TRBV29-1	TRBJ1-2	TGCAGCGTTGAACACAGGGTTGGCTATGGCTACACCTTC	CSVEHRVGYGYTF
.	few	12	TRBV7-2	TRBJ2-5	TGTGCCAGCAGTTACTATGGAGAGACCCAGTACTTC	CASSYYGETQYF
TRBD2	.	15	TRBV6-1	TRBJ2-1	TGTGCCAGCAGTGAAGAAGCAGCGGGGGGGAATGAGCAGTTCTTC	CASSEEAAGGNEQFF
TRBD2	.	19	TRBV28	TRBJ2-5	TGTGCCAGCAGTCCCTTCCCGACTAGCGGGAGAAGGCCGGTGGAGACCCAGTACTTC	CASSPFPTSGRRPVETQYF
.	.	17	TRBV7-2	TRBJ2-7	TGTGCCAGCAGCTTAGCGGGTAACGGACAGCGAATCTACGAGCAGTACTTC	CASSLAGNGQRIYEQYF
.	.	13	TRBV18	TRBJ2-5	TGTGCCAGCTCACCACCGACCGGGGAGACCCAGTACTTC	CASSPPTGETQYF
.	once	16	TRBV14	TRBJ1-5	TGTGCCAGCAGGCAGAGGGGCAGGGGCGAAAGTCAGCCCCAGCATTTT	CASRQRGRGESQPQHF
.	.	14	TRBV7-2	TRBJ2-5	TGTGCCAGCAGCGCAACAGGCCCCCAAGAGACCCAGTACTTC	CASSATGPQETQYF
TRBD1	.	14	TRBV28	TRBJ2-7	TGTGCCAGCAGTTTCCCGGGACAGGCCTACGAGCAGTACTTC	CASSFPGQAYEQYF
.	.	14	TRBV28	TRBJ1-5	TGTGCCAGCACCTCGACAGATAGCAATCAGCCCCAGCATTTT	CASTSTDSNQPQHF
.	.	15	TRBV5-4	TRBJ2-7	TGTGCCAGCAGCCGGGGGGGACAGGGTCCCTACGAGCAGTACTTC	CASSRGGQGPYEQYF
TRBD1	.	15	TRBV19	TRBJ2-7	TGTGCCAGTACTTTCGGGACAGGGGGCCATTACGAGCAGTACTTC	CASTFGTGGHYEQYF
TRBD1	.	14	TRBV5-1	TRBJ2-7	TGCGCCAGCAGCCGGGACAGGTTCCCCTACGAGCAGTACTTC	CASSRDRFPYEQYF
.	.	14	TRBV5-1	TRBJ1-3	TGCGCCAGCAGCCCGGAGGGTGTGGGAAACACCATATATTTT	CASSPEGVGNTIYF
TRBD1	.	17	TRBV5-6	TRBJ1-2	TGTGCCAGCAGCTTGCCCGGACAGGGGGATTCCGACTATGGCTACACCTTC	CASSLPGQGDSDYGYTF
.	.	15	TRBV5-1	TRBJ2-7	TGCGCCAGCAGCTCCGAGCTTGGGACAAACTACGAGCAGTACTTC	CASSSELGTNYEQYF
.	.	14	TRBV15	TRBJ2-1	TGTGCCACCAGCAGAGATATCAGGGTCCGGGAGCAGTTCTTC	CATSRDIRVREQFF
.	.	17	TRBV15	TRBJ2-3	TGTGCCACCAGCAGAGGGTCCGGGACACCCAGCACAGATACGCAGTATTTT	CATSRGSGTPSTDTQYF
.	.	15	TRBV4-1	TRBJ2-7	TGCGCCAGCAGCCCCCAAGCAGGTTTGTCCTACGAGCAGTACTTC	CASSPQAGLSYEQYF
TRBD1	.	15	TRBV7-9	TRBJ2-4	TGTTCCAGCAGCTCCAACCGGGACAGCAAAAACATTCAGTACTTC	CSSSSNRDSKNIQYF
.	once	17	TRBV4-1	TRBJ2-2	TGCGCCAGCAGCCAAGAGCCGCCGCGGAGCCTCACCGGGGAGCTGTTTTTT	CASSQEPPRSLTGELFF